A single sample is the source of the 15 T cell receptor beta chains below, sequenced in a study of blood T cell repertoires in COVID-19. Sequenced by immunoSEQ multiplex PCR; TCRdb stores in-frame clones only, minus some. The data show 55,000 to 80,000 clones, with roughly 90% seen just once and 1.6% held by the top ten. The material sequenced was peripheral blood. These receptors all come from a human donor in a cohort sampled during active COVID-19.

This clone was seen just once. This chain connects TRBV7-3 to TRBJ2-1, with 12 bases identical to TRBD2. The germline CDR1 and CDR2 sequences are SGHTA and FQGTGA. V lost 4 bases to trimming and J lost 9 bases; unmatched junction nucleotides: 4. The length of the CDR3 is 14 residues. CDR3 in amino acids: CASSSSGRASEQFF. In DNA, the CDR3 is TGTGCCAGCAGCTCTAGCGGGAGGGCTAGTGAGCAGTTCTTC.

The rearrangement joins TRBV4-1 to TRBJ2-3, with 9 bases that match TRBD1. The junction had 9 bases not matched to a gene; V was cut back by 0 bases and J by 8 bases. This CDR3 comprises 16 residues. Germline assignment: CDR1 MGHRA and CDR2 YSYEKL. CDR3 loop: CASSQDFGTGFVTQYF. The CDR3 bases are TGCGCCAGCAGCCAAGATTTCGGGACAGGGTTTGTTACGCAGTATTTT.

The V and J genes are TRBV4-3 and TRBJ1-1; 8 bases are shared with TRBD1. From germline, CDR1 is LGHNA and CDR2 YSLEER. The CDR3 runs 18 residues. The V gene end was trimmed by 3 bases and the J gene end by 3 bases; junction bases not matched to a gene: 15. CDR3 sequence (DNA): TGCGCCAGCAGCCACCGGGGACAGGCTAACGGGATGGACACTGAAGCTTTCTTT. It specifies CASSHRGQANGMDTEAFF.

The rearrangement links TRBV18 to TRBJ2-2; 7 bases align to TRBD2. Germline V lookup: CDR1 KGHSH, CDR2 LQKENI. The length of the CDR3 is 15 residues. V gave up 2 bases and J gave up 1 base; unmatched junction bases: 1. This CDR3 is CASSPVAGNTGELFF. The DNA for the CDR3 is TGTGCCAGCTCACCAGTAGCGGGGAACACCGGGGAGCTGTTTTTT.

The chain carries TRBV10-2 and TRBJ2-3; D possibly corresponds to TRBD2 (6 bases). The CDR3 is made up of 14 amino acids. Trimming cost V 4 bases and J 4 bases, with 12 bases left between them. Germline CDR1 WSHSY, CDR2 SAAADI. The CDR3 sequence: CASSATSFPDTQYF. The CDR3 bases are TGCGCCAGCAGTGCGACTAGTTTCCCAGATACGCAGTATTTT.

This chain uses TRBV15 with TRBJ2-4; 8 bases align to TRBD1. V shed 3 bases, J shed 1 base, and the junction held 8 bases outside the gene matches. In germline, CDR1 is LNHNV, CDR2 YYDKDF (reference sequence). The CDR3 length is 17 residues. The CDR3 loop is CATSSQTGGIAKNIQYF. The CDR3 DNA is TGTGCCACCAGCAGCCAAACAGGGGGTATCGCCAAAAACATTCAGTACTTC.

CDR3 in amino acids: CASSETATYNEQFF. CDR3 sequence (DNA): TGTGCCAGCAGCGAGACAGCCACATACAATGAGCAGTTCTTC. V is TRBV21-1 and J is TRBJ2-1; TRBD1 reflects the table's D call only, with no check against the DNA. TRBV21-1 is recorded as a pseudogene. The CDR3 is 14 amino acids.

The chain employs TRBV18 and TRBJ2-7; TRBD1 matches 8 bases. The V gene end was trimmed by 3 bases and the J gene end by 0 bases; junction bases not matched to a gene: 4. The CDR3 sequence is 15 residues long. Germline values: CDR1 KGHSH, CDR2 LQKENI. In nucleotides, the CDR3 is TGTGCCAGCTCACCGGACAGGGTGAGCTCCTACGAGCAGTACTTC. It translates to CASSPDRVSSYEQYF.

The chain couples TRBV6-2 or TRBV6-3 to TRBJ2-3, with D perhaps TRBD1 (5 bases). This CDR3 is 14 amino acids long. V lost 2 bases and J 5 bases, leaving 11 bases between the germline ends. CDR1 is MNHEY, CDR2 SVGEGT, per germline. CDR3 nucleotides: TGTGCCAGCAGTTACCTCGACAGTCGAGATACGCAGTATTTT. Translated, it gives CASSYLDSRDTQYF.

This rearrangement joins TRBV7-3 to TRBJ2-3, with D possibly matching TRBD2 (6 bases). The CDR3 covers 16 residues. Trimming stripped 2 bases from V and 2 bases from J, with 14 bases between. The germline V gene encodes CDR1 SGHTA and CDR2 FQGTGA. Written as DNA, the CDR3 is TGTGCCAGCAGCTTATCCAGGGACTTAATCACAGATACGCAGTATTTT. Translated: CASSLSRDLITDTQYF.

The chain has TRBV6-5 and TRBJ2-7, with 10 nucleotides matching TRBD2. The CDR3 runs to 13 residues. Germline CDR1 MNHEY, CDR2 SVGAGI. After removal of 8 bases from V and 2 bases from J, the junction contained 3 bases not matched to a gene. Here the CDR3 DNA reads TGTGCCAGCGGAACTAGCGGGGCCTACGAGCAGTACTTC. Amino acids: CASGTSGAYEQYF.

This clone showed up just once. The DNA of the CDR3 is TGTGCCAGTAGTATTTCCGGACTAGCGGGAGGGGCCCATGAGCAGTTCTTC. This gives the protein CASSISGLAGGAHEQFF. The rearrangement uses TRBV19 and TRBJ2-1, with 15 bases lining up with TRBD2. This CDR3 region has 17 residues. Losses at the gene ends were 3 bases for V and 8 bases for J; bases not matched to a gene: 8. Germline lookup yields CDR1 LNHDA and CDR2 SQIVND (reference sequence).

The chain employs TRBV6-6 and TRBJ2-1; D is unresolved. Germline-derived CDR1 and CDR2 are MNHNY and SVGAGI (reference sequence). Trimming took off 5 bases at V and 7 bases at J, with 12 bases between the two ends. This CDR3 spans 13 amino acids. CDR3 bases: TGTGCCAGCAGTCCCCCTACCGGGAATGAGCAGTTCTTC. Its protein product is CASSPPTGNEQFF.

The chain links TRBV10-2 to TRBJ2-5; 11 bases map to TRBD2. CDR1 is WSHSY, CDR2 SAAADI, per germline. The CDR3 totals 17 residues. V trimming: 8 bases; J trimming: 1 base; junction bases outside the gene matches: 12. CDR3 protein: CASARVAGGLTQETQYF. CDR3 nucleotide sequence: TGCGCCAGCGCTCGAGTAGCGGGAGGGCTAACCCAAGAGACCCAGTACTTC.

V gene TRBV29-1 combines with J gene TRBJ2-1; 10 bases align to TRBD2. V lost 4 bases, J lost 7 bases, and 4 bases stayed unmatched. The CDR3 extends over 13 amino acids. The germline CDR1 and CDR2 sequences are SQVTM and ANQGSEA. CDR3 amino acids: CSVGRTSGNEQFF. The CDR3, as DNA: TGCAGCGTTGGCCGGACTAGCGGAAATGAGCAGTTCTTC.